These T cell receptor beta chains were read from a single sample in a study of blood T cell repertoires in COVID-19. Clones were sequenced by immunoSEQ multiplex PCR, and TCRdb holds only the in-frame ones, with some missing. Among 90,000 or so clones, around nine tenths were seen once, and the ten largest hold 15% to 20%. Material for sequencing was peripheral blood. All receptors come from an older woman with COVID-19, enrolled during active disease. The CDR3 runs from the conserved cysteine through the conserved F or W. A D gene is named only where the DNA matches it firmly. Expanded clones get a size class; other rows say once, few or many, or leave the size out.

V	D	size	J	DNA	CDR3
TRBV11-3	.	.	TRBJ2-5	TGTGCCAGCAGCCAAGGACAGACAGAAGAGACCCAGTACTTC	CASSQGQTEETQYF
TRBV12-3/TRBV12-4	TRBD2	.	TRBJ2-7	TGTGCCAGCAACCAACTAGCGGGTGAGCAGTACTTC	CASNQLAGEQYF
TRBV5-1	.	.	TRBJ1-4	TGCGCCAGCAGCTTGGGTCAGGTTAATGAAAAACTGTTTTTT	CASSLGQVNEKLFF
TRBV12-3/TRBV12-4	TRBD1	.	TRBJ1-4	TGTGCCAGCAGGGGGGGACAGAATGAAAAACTGTTTTTT	CASRGGQNEKLFF
TRBV28	.	.	TRBJ1-1	TGTGCCAGCAGTCCCCGGGGGGAGACTGCTTTCTTT	CASSPRGETAFF
TRBV14	TRBD2	.	TRBJ2-1	TGTGCCAGCACCAGGACAGGGAGACTAGCGGGGGGGCCGAGGGTCAATGAGCAGTTCTTC	CASTRTGRLAGGPRVNEQFF
TRBV21-1	.	.	TRBJ2-3	TGTGCCAGCAGCAATTGGGAGGAGAACGGCGCAGATACGCAGTATTTT	CASSNWEENGADTQYF
TRBV6-5	.	.	TRBJ1-2	TGTGCCAGCAGTAGCGGCCCCTATGGCTACACCTTC	CASSSGPYGYTF
TRBV6-4	.	few	TRBJ1-3	TGTGCCAGCACCGAATGGTCAGGGTTGGGAAACACCATATATTTT	CASTEWSGLGNTIYF
TRBV19	.	.	TRBJ2-2	TGTGCCAGTAGTCCTCAGGGGAGCACCGGGGAGCTGTTTTTT	CASSPQGSTGELFF
TRBV12-3/TRBV12-4	TRBD2	.	TRBJ2-3	TGTGCCTCTGAAGCGGGGAGCACAGATACGCAGTATTTT	CASEAGSTDTQYF
TRBV5-1	.	.	TRBJ2-1	TGCGCCAGCAGCTTGGGACAGACGAGCTCCTACAATGAGCAGTTCTTC	CASSLGQTSSYNEQFF
TRBV10-1	.	.	TRBJ1-1	TGCGCCAGTGTCCCCGTTTGGGGGCAGAACACTGAAGCTTTCTTT	CASVPVWGQNTEAFF
TRBV5-1	.	.	TRBJ1-2	TGCGCCAGCAGCTTGGATTTCGGGGAGGTCGGCTACACCTTC	CASSLDFGEVGYTF
TRBV4-2	TRBD2	.	TRBJ2-7	TGTGCCAGCAGCCAAGATAGCATCCGGGGGGGCGCCTACGAGCAGTACTTC	CASSQDSIRGGAYEQYF
TRBV27	TRBD2	.	TRBJ2-1	TGTGCCAGCAGTAGGGAGGGGCGTGAGCAGTTCTTC	CASSREGREQFF
TRBV2	TRBD1	.	TRBJ1-6	TGTGCCACAACGCCCGGACAGGCCGATAATTCACCCCTCCACTTT	CATTPGQADNSPLHF
TRBV29-1	TRBD2	.	TRBJ2-1	TGCAGCGTTGGGGGTAGCGGGGACGTCTCCTACAATGAGCAGTTCTTC	CSVGGSGDVSYNEQFF
TRBV19	TRBD2	.	TRBJ2-5	TGTGCCAGTAGTACCGGGGGGACCCTCCCAAGGACCCAGTACTTC	CASSTGGTLPRTQYF
TRBV30	.	.	TRBJ2-7	TGTGCCTGGAGTGTTGGGGGGACTGCTTACGAGCAGTACTTC	CAWSVGGTAYEQYF
TRBV7-2	TRBD1	.	TRBJ2-3	TGTGCCAGCAGCCTCGGACAGGGTATGGATACGCAGTATTTT	CASSLGQGMDTQYF
TRBV3-1/TRBV3-2	.	.	TRBJ1-4	TGTGCCAGCAGCCAAGTCCCCAGGGCTAATGAAAAACTGTTTTTT	CASSQVPRANEKLFF
TRBV19	TRBD1	.	TRBJ1-2	TGTGCCAGTAGTAGTATGGTGGGACAGGGATATGGCTACACCTTC	CASSSMVGQGYGYTF
TRBV19	.	.	TRBJ2-1	TGTGCCAGTAGTTCTCTTGCCTACAATGAGCAGTTCTTC	CASSSLAYNEQFF